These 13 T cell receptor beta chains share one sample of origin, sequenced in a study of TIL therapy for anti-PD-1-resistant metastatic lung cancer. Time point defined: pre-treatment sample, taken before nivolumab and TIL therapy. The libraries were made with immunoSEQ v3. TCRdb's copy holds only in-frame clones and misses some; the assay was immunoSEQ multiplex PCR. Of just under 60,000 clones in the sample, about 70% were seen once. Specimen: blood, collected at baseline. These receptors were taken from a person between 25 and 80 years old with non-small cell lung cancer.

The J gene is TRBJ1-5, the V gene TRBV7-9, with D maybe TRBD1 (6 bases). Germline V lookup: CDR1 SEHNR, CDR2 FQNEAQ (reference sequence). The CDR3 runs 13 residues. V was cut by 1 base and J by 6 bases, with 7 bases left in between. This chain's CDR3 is CASSLEGGQPQHF. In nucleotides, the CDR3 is TGTGCCAGCAGCTTAGAGGGGGGTCAGCCCCAGCATTTT.

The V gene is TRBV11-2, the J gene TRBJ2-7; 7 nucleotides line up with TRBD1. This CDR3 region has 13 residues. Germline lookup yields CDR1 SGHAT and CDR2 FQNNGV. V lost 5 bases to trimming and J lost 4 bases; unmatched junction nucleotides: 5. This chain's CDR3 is CASSHRQGYEQYF. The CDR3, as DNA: TGTGCCAGCAGCCACAGACAGGGTTACGAGCAGTACTTC. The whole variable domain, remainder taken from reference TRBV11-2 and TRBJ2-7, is EAGVAQSPRYKIIEKRQSVAFWCNPISGHATLYWYQQILGQGPKLLIQFQNNGVVDDSQLPKDRFSAERLKGVDSTLKIQPAKLEDSAVYLCASSHRQGYEQYFGPGTRLTVT.

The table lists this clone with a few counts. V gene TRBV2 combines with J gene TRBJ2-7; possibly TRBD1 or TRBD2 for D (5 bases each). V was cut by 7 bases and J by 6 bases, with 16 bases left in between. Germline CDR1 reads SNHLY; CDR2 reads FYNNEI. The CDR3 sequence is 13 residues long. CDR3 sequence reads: CASTTVPGREQYF. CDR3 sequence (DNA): TGTGCCAGCACCACGGTCCCGGGGCGCGAGCAGTACTTC.

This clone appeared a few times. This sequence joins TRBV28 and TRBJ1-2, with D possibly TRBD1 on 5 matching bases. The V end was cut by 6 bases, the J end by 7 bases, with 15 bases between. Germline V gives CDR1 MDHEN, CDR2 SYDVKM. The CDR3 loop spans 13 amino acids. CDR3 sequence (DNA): TGTGCCAGCAGAATAGGGACTGGGGGTGGCTACACCTTC. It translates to CASRIGTGGGYTF.

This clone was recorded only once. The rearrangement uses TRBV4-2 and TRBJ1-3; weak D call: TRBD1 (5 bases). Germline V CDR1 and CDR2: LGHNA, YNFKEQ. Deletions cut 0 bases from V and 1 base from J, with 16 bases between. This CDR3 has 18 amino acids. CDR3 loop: CASSQEILGGASGNTIYF. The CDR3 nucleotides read TGTGCCAGCAGCCAAGAAATTTTGGGGGGAGCGTCTGGAAACACCATATATTTT.

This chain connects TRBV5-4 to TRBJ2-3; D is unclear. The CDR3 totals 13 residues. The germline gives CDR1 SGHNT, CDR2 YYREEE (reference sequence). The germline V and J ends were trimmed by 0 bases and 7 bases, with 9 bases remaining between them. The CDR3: CASSLGSENTQYF. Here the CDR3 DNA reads TGTGCCAGCAGCTTGGGCTCCGAAAATACGCAGTATTTT.

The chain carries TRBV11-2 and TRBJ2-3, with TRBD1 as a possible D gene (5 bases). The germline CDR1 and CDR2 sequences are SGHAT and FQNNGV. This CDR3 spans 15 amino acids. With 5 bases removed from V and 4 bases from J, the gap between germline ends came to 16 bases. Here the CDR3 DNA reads TGTGCCAGCAGCGAACAGCCGACAGTACCAGATACGCAGTATTTT. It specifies CASSEQPTVPDTQYF.

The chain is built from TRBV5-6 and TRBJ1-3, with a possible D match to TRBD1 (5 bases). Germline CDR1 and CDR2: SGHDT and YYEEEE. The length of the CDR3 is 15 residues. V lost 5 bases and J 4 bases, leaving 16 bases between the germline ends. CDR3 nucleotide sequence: TGTGCCAGCAGGTCTACCAGGGCGACAGGAAACACCATATATTTT. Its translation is CASRSTRATGNTIYF.

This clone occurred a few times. CDR3 sequence (DNA): TGTGCCAGTAGTATAGGCAGGGACACTGAAGCTTTCTTT. Its translation: CASSIGRDTEAFF. The chain combines TRBV19 with TRBJ1-1; possible D gene TRBD1, 5 bases. The CDR3 has 13 amino acids. CDR1 is LNHDA, CDR2 SQIVND, per germline (reference sequence). V dropped 1 base and J dropped 3 bases, with 6 bases sitting between them.

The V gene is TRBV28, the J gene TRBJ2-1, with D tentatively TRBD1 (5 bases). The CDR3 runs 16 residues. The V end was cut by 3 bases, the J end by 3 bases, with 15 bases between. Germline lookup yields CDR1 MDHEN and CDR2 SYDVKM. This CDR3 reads CASSLVPRVSYNEQFF. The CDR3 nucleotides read TGTGCCAGCAGTTTGGTTCCCAGGGTGAGCTACAATGAGCAGTTCTTC.

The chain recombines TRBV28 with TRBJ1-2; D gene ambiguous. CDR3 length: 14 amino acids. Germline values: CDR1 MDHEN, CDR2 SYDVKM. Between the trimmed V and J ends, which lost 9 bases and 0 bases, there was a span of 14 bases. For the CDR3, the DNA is TGTGCCAGTGCTCTCACTCAAGCTAACTATGGCTACACCTTC. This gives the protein CASALTQANYGYTF.

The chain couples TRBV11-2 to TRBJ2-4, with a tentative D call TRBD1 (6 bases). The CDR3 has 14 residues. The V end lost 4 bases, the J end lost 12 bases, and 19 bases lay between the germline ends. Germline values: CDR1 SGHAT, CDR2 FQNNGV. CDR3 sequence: CASSSLPLQGNQYF. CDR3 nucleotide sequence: TGTGCCAGCAGCTCTCTCCCTTTACAGGGTAATCAGTACTTC.

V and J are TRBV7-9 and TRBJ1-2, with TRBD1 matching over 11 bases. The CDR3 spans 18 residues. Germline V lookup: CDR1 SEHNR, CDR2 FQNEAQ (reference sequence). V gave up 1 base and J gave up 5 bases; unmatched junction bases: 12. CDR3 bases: TGTGCCAGCAGCTTAGTTAGGACAGGGGGCGCGGTTGGATATGGCTACACCTTC. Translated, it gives CASSLVRTGGAVGYGYTF.